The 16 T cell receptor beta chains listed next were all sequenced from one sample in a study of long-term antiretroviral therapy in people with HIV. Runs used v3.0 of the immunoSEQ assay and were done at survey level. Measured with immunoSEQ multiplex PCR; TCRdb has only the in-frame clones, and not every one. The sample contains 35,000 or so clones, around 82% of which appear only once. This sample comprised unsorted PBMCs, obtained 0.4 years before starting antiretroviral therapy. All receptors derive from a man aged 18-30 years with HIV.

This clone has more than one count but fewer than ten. The CDR3 here is CASSQDGVGRGGEQYF. In DNA, the CDR3 is TGCGCCAGCAGCCAAGACGGGGTCGGGAGAGGCGGCGAGCAGTACTTC. V and J are TRBV4-1 and TRBJ2-7, with D perhaps TRBD2 (6 bases). In germline, CDR1 is MGHRA, CDR2 YSYEKL. CDR3 length: 16 residues. Trimming shortened V by 0 bases and J by 6 bases, and 18 bases separated the two germline ends.

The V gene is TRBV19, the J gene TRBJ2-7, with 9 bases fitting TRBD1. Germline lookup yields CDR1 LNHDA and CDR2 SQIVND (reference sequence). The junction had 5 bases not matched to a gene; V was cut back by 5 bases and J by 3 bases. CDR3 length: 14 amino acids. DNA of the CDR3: TGTGCCAGTAGTCCGGGACAGGGACTCTACGAGCAGTACTTC. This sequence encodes CASSPGQGLYEQYF.

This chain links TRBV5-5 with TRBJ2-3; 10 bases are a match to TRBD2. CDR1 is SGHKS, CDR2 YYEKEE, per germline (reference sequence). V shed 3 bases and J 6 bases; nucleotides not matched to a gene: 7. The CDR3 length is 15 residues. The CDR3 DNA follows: TGTGCCAGCAGCTCCTTACTAGCGGGAACGGATACGCAGTATTTT. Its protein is CASSSLLAGTDTQYF.

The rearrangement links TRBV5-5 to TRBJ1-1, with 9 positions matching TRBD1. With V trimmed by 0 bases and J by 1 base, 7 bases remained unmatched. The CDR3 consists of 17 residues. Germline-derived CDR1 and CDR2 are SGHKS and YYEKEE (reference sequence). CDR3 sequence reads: CASSLAPGQGKNTEAFF. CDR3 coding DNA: TGTGCCAGCAGCTTGGCGCCAGGACAGGGGAAGAACACTGAAGCTTTCTTT.

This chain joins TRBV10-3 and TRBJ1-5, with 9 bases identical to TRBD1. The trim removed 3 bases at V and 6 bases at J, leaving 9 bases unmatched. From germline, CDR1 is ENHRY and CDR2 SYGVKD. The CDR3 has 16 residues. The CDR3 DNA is TGTGCCATCAGTGACCCCGGGACAGGGAAATTTCAGCCCCAGCATTTT. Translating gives CAISDPGTGKFQPQHF.

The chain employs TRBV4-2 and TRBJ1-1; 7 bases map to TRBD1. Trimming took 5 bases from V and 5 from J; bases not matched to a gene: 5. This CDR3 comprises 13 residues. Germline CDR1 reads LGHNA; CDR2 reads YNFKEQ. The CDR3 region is CASSLYRGTEAFF. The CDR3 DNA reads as TGTGCCAGCAGCTTGTACAGGGGAACTGAAGCTTTCTTT.

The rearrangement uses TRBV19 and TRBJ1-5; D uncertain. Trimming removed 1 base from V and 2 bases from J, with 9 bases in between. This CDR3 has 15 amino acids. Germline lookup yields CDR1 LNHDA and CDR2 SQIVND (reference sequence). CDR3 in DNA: TGTGCCAGTAGTATAGGGGGTGTCGGCAATCAGCCCCAGCATTTT. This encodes CASSIGGVGNQPQHF.

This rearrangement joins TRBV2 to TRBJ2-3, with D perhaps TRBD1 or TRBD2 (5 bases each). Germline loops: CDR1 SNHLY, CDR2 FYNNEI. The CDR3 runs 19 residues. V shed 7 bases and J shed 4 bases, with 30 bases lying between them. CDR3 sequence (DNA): TGTGCCAGCATTACGACAGACTTTCTACACGAGGGTCTCCCAGATACGCAGTATTTT. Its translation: CASITTDFLHEGLPDTQYF. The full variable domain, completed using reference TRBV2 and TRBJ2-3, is EPEVTQTPSHQVTQMGQEVILRCVPISNHLYFYWYRQILGQKVEFLVSFYNNEISEKSEIFDDQFSVERPDGSNFTLKIRSTKLEDSAMYFCASITTDFLHEGLPDTQYFGPGTRLTVL.

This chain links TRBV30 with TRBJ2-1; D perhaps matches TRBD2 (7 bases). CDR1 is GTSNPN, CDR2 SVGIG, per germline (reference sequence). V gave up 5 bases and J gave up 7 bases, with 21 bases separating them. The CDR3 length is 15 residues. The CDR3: CAWDIAGGRDNEQFF. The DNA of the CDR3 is TGTGCCTGGGATATAGCCGGGGGGCGAGATAATGAGCAGTTCTTC.

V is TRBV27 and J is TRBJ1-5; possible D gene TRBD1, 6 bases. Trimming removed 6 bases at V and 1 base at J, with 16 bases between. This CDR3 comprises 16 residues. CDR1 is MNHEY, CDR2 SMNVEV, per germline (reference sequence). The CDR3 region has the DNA TGTGCCAGCAGGTCCAGGGGAGAGGACAGCAATCAGCCCCAGCATTTT. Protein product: CASRSRGEDSNQPQHF.

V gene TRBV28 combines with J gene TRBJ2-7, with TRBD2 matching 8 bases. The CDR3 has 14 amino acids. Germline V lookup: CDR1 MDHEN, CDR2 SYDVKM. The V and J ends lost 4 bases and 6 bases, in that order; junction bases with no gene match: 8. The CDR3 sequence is CASSSLASGSEQYF. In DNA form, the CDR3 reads TGTGCCAGCAGTTCTCTAGCCAGCGGGAGCGAGCAGTACTTC.

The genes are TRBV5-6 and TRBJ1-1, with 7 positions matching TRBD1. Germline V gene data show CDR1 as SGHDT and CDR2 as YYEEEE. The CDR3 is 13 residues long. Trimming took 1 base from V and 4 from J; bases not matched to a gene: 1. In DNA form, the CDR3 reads TGTGCCAGCAGCTTGAACAGGGGCACTGAAGCTTTCTTT. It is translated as CASSLNRGTEAFF.

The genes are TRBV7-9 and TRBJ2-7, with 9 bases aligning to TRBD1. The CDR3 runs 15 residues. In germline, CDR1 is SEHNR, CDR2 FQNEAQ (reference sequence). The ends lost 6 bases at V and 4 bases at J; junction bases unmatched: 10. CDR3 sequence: CASRTKQGAFYEQYF. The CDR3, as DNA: TGTGCCAGCAGAACGAAACAGGGGGCGTTTTACGAGCAGTACTTC.

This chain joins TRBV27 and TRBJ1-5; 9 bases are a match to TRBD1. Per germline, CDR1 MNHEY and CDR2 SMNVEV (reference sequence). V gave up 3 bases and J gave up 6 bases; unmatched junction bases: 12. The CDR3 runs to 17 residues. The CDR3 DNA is TGTGCCAGCAGTTTGAAGGCAGGGACAGGGTGGGGTCAGCCCCAGCATTTT. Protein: CASSLKAGTGWGQPQHF.

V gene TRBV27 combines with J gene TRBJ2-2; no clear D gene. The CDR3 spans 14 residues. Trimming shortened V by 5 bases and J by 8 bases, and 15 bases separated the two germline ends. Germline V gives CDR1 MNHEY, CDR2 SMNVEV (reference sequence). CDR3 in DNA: TGTGCCAGCAGTCTACCCTTAGGAACGGGGGAGCTGTTTTTT. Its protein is CASSLPLGTGELFF.

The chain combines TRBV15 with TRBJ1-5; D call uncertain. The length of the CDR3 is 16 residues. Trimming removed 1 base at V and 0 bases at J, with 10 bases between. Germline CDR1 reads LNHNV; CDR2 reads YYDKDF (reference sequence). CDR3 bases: TGTGCCACCAGCAGAGCCCCAGGACCTAGCAATCAGCCCCAGCATTTT. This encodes CATSRAPGPSNQPQHF. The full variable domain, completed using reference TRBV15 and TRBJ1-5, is DAMVIQNPRYQVTQFGKPVTLSCSQTLNHNVMYWYQQKSSQAPKLLFHYYDKDFNNEADTPDNFQSRRPNTSFCFLDIRSPGLGDTAMYLCATSRAPGPSNQPQHFGDGTRLSIL.